Below are 18 T cell receptor beta chains sequenced from a single sample in a study of cytomegalovirus exposure and HLA in healthy donors (dated by TCRdb to about 2017). The library came from the immunoSEQ multiplex PCR assay. For the multiplex PCR, a mixture combining 60 forward primers for TCR Vbeta segments and 13 reverse primers for TCR Jbeta segments was used. TCRdb stores this immuneACCESS table with in-frame sequences only. Part of the clones is absent; in the studies checked, under half of the shortfall reflects unresolved V genes, and no reason is known for the rest. A total of 99,000 or so clones appear in this sample, roughly 80% of them only once. 6.9% of the sample goes to the ten largest clones. The sample consisted of PBMCs. These receptors originate from a man aged 25-45 years in good health and CMV-seropositive.

J is TRBJ1-4 and V is TRBV5-1; D remains ambiguous. The V and J ends lost 0 bases and 7 bases respectively, with 13 bases between them. The CDR3 totals 15 residues. Germline assignment: CDR1 SGHRS and CDR2 YFSETQ. CDR3 nucleotides: TGCGCCAGCAGCTTGGATGGGCAGGACTTTGAAAAACTGTTTTTT. Its translation is CASSLDGQDFEKLFF.

In the case of this clone: At the DNA level, this CDR3 is encoded by other sequences in the same sample as well. The V and J genes are TRBV18 and TRBJ1-1; 9 nucleotides line up with TRBD1. The ends lost 3 bases at V and 5 bases at J; junction bases unmatched: 4. CDR1 KGHSH and CDR2 LQKENI come from the germline V gene. This CDR3 is built from 14 residues. In DNA, the CDR3 is TGTGCCAGCTCACCGGGACAGGGTACGACTGAAGCTTTCTTT. Its protein is CASSPGQGTTEAFF.

V usage is TRBV5-4 and J usage is TRBJ2-7; D might be TRBD2 (5 bases). V gave up 4 bases and J gave up 7 bases, with 12 bases separating them. This CDR3 region has 12 residues. Germline V CDR1 and CDR2: SGHNT, YYREEE (reference sequence). CDR3 sequence (DNA): TGTGCCAGCAGCCTTTTCCCGGGGGAGCAGTACTTC. It specifies CASSLFPGEQYF.

V gene TRBV6-1 combines with J gene TRBJ2-7, with 7 nucleotides matching TRBD1. The length of the CDR3 is 13 residues. Germline V CDR1 and CDR2: MNHNS, SASEGT. V gave up 6 bases and J gave up 2 bases; unmatched junction bases: 4. In nucleotides, the CDR3 is TGTGCCAGCAGGGGGACAGTGACCTACGAGCAGTACTTC. Translated: CASRGTVTYEQYF.

The rearrangement links TRBV6-1 to TRBJ2-5, with TRBD1 as a possible D gene (8 bases). Germline V CDR1 and CDR2: MNHNS, SASEGT. This CDR3 has 15 amino acids. The germline V and J ends were trimmed by 5 bases and 2 bases, with 15 bases remaining between them. This CDR3 is CASSSIQGGQETQYF. The CDR3 bases are TGTGCCAGCAGTAGCATACAGGGGGGGCAAGAGACCCAGTACTTC.

The chain uses TRBV30 and TRBJ2-7; D not resolved. With 2 bases removed from V and 6 bases from J, the gap between germline ends came to 8 bases. From germline, CDR1 is GTSNPN and CDR2 SVGIG (reference sequence). This CDR3 region has 11 residues. CDR3 in amino acids: CAWSRESEQYF. For the CDR3, the DNA is TGTGCCTGGAGTCGAGAGTCCGAGCAGTACTTC.

This chain uses TRBV27 with TRBJ2-7; 9 nucleotides line up with TRBD1. V was clipped by 5 bases and J by 3 bases; unmatched bases: 2. The germline V gene has CDR1 MNHEY and CDR2 SMNVEV (reference sequence). The CDR3 length is 13 residues. Written as DNA, the CDR3 is TGTGCCAGCAGTCCGGACAGGGGCTACGAGCAGTACTTC. It translates to CASSPDRGYEQYF.

J is TRBJ2-5 and V is TRBV5-6; the match to TRBD1 covers 7 bases. CDR1 is SGHDT and CDR2 is YYEEEE in the germline V gene. V gave up 2 bases and J gave up 6 bases; unmatched junction bases: 4. The CDR3 has 13 residues. The chain's CDR3 is CASSLNRGQTQYF. In nucleotides, the CDR3 is TGTGCCAGCAGCTTAAACAGGGGCCAGACCCAGTACTTC.

This chain links TRBV11-3 with TRBJ2-1; TRBD2 matches at 9 bases. V lost 0 bases and J lost 8; bases outside the gene matches: 14. Germline values: CDR1 SGHNT, CDR2 YENEEA. The CDR3 sequence is 18 residues long. CDR3 sequence reads: CASSLDLAGGPISDEQFF. The CDR3 DNA sequence: TGTGCCAGCAGCTTAGATTTGGCGGGGGGGCCGATCTCGGATGAGCAGTTCTTC.

The V call is TRBV6-5, the J call TRBJ1-2; 7 bases are a match to TRBD1. This CDR3 is 11 amino acids long. Per germline, CDR1 MNHEY and CDR2 SVGAGI. V lost 10 bases, J lost 8 bases, and 7 bases stayed unmatched. The chain's CDR3 is CAIRQGGGYTF. DNA for the CDR3: TGTGCCATCAGACAGGGTGGGGGCTACACCTTC.

The chain has TRBV7-2 and TRBJ2-3; 7 bases are shared with TRBD2. V lost 6 bases, J lost 4 bases, and 10 bases stayed unmatched. Germline lookup yields CDR1 SGHTA and CDR2 FQGNSA. The length of the CDR3 is 15 residues. The CDR3 spells CASRAAGEGPDTQYF. The DNA of the CDR3 is TGTGCCAGCAGGGCCGCCGGGGAGGGTCCAGATACGCAGTATTTT.

J is TRBJ1-5 and V is TRBV6-6; D is ambiguous. V lost 4 bases to trimming and J lost 3 bases, with 7 bases between them. The CDR3 extends over 13 amino acids. CDR1 is MNHNY, CDR2 SVGAGI, per germline (reference sequence). CDR3 sequence: CASSFEANQPQHF. The CDR3 nucleotides read TGTGCCAGCAGTTTTGAAGCCAATCAGCCCCAGCATTTT.

V and J are TRBV2 and TRBJ1-6; D uncertain. The germline V and J ends were trimmed by 7 bases and 4 bases, with 8 bases remaining between them. This CDR3 has 13 amino acids. Germline assignment: CDR1 SNHLY and CDR2 FYNNEI. The DNA of the CDR3 is TGTGCCAGCACGGTAGATTATAATTCACCCCTCCACTTT. It is translated as CASTVDYNSPLHF.

This sequence joins TRBV7-3 and TRBJ2-1; TRBD1 matches 7 bases. Germline V gene lookup returns CDR1 SGHTA and CDR2 FQGTGA. This CDR3 has 13 amino acids. With 3 bases clipped from V and 9 bases from J, the junction kept 5 bases outside the gene matches. DNA for the CDR3: TGTGCCAGCAGCTTTGGGACAGATAGTGAGCAGTTCTTC. Its protein is CASSFGTDSEQFF.

CDR3 protein: CASRRGADYNEQFF. The CDR3 coding sequence is TGTGCCAGCAGGCGCGGGGCCGATTACAATGAGCAGTTCTTC. The chain links TRBV6-5 to TRBJ2-1, with D tentatively TRBD2 (6 bases). Between the trimmed V and J ends, which lost 6 bases and 4 bases, there was a span of 13 bases. This CDR3 is 14 amino acids long. Looked up from germline, CDR1 is MNHEY and CDR2 is SVGAGI.

This clone was recorded only once. The chain recombines TRBV10-2 with TRBJ2-1; D gene ambiguous. Germline V lookup: CDR1 WSHSY, CDR2 SAAADI. The CDR3 has 14 residues. Trimming removed 1 base at V and 7 bases at J, with 11 bases between. CDR3: CASSEWRILNEQFF. In nucleotides, the CDR3 is TGCGCCAGCAGTGAGTGGCGGATCCTTAATGAGCAGTTCTTC.

V usage is TRBV6-4 and J usage is TRBJ2-1, with 10 bases fitting TRBD2. Unmatched junction bases numbered 6, after V lost 7 bases and J lost 6 bases. Germline V CDR1 and CDR2: MRHNA, SNTAGT. The CDR3 is 14 amino acids. The CDR3 region is CASMEAGGPNEQFF. The CDR3 nucleotides read TGTGCCAGCATGGAAGCGGGGGGGCCCAATGAGCAGTTCTTC.

This clone has more than one count but fewer than ten. The chain uses TRBV5-1 and TRBJ1-5; D gene ambiguous. From germline, CDR1 is SGHRS and CDR2 YFSETQ. V dropped 0 bases and J dropped 0 bases, with 7 bases sitting between them. The CDR3 has 15 residues. The CDR3 protein is CASSLDNHSNQPQHF. The CDR3 coding sequence is TGCGCCAGCAGCTTGGACAACCATAGCAATCAGCCCCAGCATTTT.